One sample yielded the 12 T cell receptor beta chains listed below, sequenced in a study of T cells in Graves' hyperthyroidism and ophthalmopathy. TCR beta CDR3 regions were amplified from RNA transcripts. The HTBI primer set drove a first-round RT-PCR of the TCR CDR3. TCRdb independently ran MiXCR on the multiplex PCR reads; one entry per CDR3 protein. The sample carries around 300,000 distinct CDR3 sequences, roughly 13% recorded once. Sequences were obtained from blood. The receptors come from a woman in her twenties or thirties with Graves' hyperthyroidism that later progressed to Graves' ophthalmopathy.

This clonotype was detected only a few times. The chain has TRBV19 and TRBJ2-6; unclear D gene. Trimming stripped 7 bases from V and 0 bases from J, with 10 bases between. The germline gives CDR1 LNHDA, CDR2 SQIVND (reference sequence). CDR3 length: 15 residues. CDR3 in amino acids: CASIGDLSGANVLTF. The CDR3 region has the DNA TGTGCCAGTATTGGAGATCTCTCTGGGGCCAACGTCCTGACTTTC.

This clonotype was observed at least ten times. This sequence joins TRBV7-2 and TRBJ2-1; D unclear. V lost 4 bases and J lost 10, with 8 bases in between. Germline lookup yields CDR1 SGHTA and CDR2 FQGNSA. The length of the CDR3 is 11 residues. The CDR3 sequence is CASSSSWEQFF. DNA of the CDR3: TGTGCCAGCAGCTCATCATGGGAGCAGTTCTTC.

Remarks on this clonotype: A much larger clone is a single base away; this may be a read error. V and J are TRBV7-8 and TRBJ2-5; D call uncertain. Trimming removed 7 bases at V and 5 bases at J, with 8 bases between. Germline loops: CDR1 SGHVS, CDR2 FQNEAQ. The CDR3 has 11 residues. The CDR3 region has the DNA TGTGCCAGCACCAAAGGGGAGACCCAGTACTTC. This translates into CASTKGETQYF.

The CDR3 DNA reads TGTGCCAGCAGTGAAGCGCGCGGGGGGGCCGGAGATACGCAGTATTTT. Amino acid sequence: CASSEARGGAGDTQYF. J is TRBJ2-3 and V is TRBV2, with 9 bases that match TRBD2. Per the germline V gene, CDR1 is SNHLY and CDR2 is FYNNEI. V was pared by 0 bases and J by 5 bases, with 6 bases of the junction left unmatched. The CDR3 is 16 residues long.

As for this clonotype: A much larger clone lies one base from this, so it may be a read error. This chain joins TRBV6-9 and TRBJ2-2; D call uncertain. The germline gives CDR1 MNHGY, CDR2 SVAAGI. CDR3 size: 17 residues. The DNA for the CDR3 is TGTGCCGGCAGTTCCCAGATAAGGACCCGAGCCTCCGGGGAGCTGTTTTTT. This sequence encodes CAGSSQIRTRASGELFF.

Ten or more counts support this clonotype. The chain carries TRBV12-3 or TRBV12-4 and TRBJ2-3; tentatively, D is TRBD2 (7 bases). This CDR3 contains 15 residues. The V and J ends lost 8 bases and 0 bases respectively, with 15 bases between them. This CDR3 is CASGGGARSTDTQYF. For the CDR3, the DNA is TGTGCCAGCGGGGGGGGGGCTAGGAGCACAGATACGCAGTATTTT.

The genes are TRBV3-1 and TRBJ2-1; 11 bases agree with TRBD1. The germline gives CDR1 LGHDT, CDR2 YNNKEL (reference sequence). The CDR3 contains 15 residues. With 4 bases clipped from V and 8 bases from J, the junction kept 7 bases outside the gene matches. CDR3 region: CASSRTDRGPDEQFF. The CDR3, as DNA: TGTGCCAGCAGCCGAACGGACAGGGGGCCGGATGAGCAGTTCTTC.

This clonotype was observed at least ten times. DNA of the CDR3: TGTGCCATCAGTAGGGGACAGGGCTCCTACAATGAGCAGTTCTTC. Translating it yields CAISRGQGSYNEQFF. The rearrangement joins TRBV10-3 to TRBJ2-1, with TRBD1 identical over 9 bases. With V trimmed by 5 bases and J by 0 bases, 2 bases remained unmatched. This CDR3 has 15 residues. Per the germline V gene, CDR1 is ENHRY and CDR2 is SYGVKD.

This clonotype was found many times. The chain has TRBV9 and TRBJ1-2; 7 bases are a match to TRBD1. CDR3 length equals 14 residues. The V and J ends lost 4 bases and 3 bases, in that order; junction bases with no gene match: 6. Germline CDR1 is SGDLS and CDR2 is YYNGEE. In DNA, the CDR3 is TGTGCCAGCAGCCCCCGGACAGGCGACTATGGCTACACCTTC. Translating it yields CASSPRTGDYGYTF.

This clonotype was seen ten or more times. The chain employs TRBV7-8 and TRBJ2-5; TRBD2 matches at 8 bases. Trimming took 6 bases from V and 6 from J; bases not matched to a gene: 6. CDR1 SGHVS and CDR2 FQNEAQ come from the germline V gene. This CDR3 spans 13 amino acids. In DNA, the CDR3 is TGTGCCAGCAGGGGGGGCGGGAGGCAGACCCAGTACTTC. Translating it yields CASRGGGRQTQYF.

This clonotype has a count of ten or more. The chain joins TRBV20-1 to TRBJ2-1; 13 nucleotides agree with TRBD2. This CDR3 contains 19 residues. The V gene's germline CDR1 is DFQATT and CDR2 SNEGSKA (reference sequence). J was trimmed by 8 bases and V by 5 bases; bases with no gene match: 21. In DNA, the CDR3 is TGCAGTGCTGAGAGACTTGGAACGACTAGCGGGAGGATTTTCGATGAGCAGTTCTTC. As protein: CSAERLGTTSGRIFDEQFF.

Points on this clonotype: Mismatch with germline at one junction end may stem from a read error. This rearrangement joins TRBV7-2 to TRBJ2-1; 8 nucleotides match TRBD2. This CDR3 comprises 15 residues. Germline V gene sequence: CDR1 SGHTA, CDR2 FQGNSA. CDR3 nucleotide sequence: TGTGCCAGCAGGCTAAGAACAGCGGGAGACAAGGAGCAGTTCTTC. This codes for CASRLRTAGDKEQFF.